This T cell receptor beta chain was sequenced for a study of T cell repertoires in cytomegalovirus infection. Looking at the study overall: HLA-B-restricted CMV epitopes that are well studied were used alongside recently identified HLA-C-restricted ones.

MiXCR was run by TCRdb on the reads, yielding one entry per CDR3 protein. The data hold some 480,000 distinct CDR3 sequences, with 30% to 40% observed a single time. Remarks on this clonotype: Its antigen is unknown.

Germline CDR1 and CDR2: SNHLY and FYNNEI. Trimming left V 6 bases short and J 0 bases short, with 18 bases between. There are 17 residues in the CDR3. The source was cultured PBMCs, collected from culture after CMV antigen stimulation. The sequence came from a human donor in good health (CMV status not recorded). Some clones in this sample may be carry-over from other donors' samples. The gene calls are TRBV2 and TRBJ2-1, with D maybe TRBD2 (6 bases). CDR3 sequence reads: CASRRDPSASSYNEQFF. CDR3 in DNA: TGTGCCAGCAGGCGGGACCCTAGCGCCAGCTCCTACAATGAGCAGTTCTTC.